These 27 T cell receptor beta chains were all obtained from the same sample, sequenced in a study of monozygotic twins with inflammatory bowel disease. TCRdb re-called the 5' RACE reads and catalogs CDR3 proteins one per entry, DNA excluded. This sample's table reports approximately 200,000 distinct CDR3 sequences. The sample consisted of blood. These receptors all stem from a human donor with ulcerative colitis or Crohn's disease, or a healthy co-twin of an affected twin (not recorded which).

J is TRBJ2-7 and V is TRBV12-3 or TRBV12-4. This CDR3 spans 13 amino acids. The CDR3 sequence: CASSLAQNYEQYF.

The chain couples TRBV5-8 to TRBJ2-1; TCRdb's D call, TRBD1, is unchecked because there is no DNA. The V gene's germline CDR1 is SGHTS and CDR2 YDEGEE. CDR3 length: 17 residues. CDR3 residues: CASSWEAREEFYNEQFF.

The rearrangement uses TRBV7-9 and TRBJ1-6. Germline-derived CDR1 and CDR2 are SEHNR and FQNEAQ (reference sequence). CDR3 length equals 14 residues. The CDR3 is CASGASSYNSPLHF.

V usage is TRBV4-1 and J usage is TRBJ2-1; the TCRdb call, TRBD2, lacks DNA for checking. Germline V gives CDR1 MGHRA, CDR2 YSYEKL. CDR3 length equals 16 residues. This chain's CDR3 is CASSQGPGTNYNEQFF.

This rearrangement joins TRBV11-2 to TRBJ2-2. The CDR3 is 13 residues long. In germline, CDR1 is SGHAT, CDR2 FQNNGV. The CDR3 region is CASSFSYTGELFF.

The chain links TRBV12-5 to TRBJ2-2; TCRdb calls TRBD2, which cannot be checked without DNA. CDR1 is LGHNT, CDR2 FRNRAP, per germline. This CDR3 region has 17 residues. CDR3 protein: CASGLVSGSTNTGELFF. Full variable domain (missing parts from reference TRBV12-5 and TRBJ2-2): DARVTQTPRHKVTEMGQEVTMRCQPILGHNTVFWYRQTMMQGLELLAYFRNRAPLDDSGMPKDRFSAEMPDATLATLKIQPSEPRDSAVYFCASGLVSGSTNTGELFFGEGSRLTVL.

V gene TRBV29-1 combines with J gene TRBJ1-1. CDR3 length: 14 residues. Per germline, CDR1 SQVTM and CDR2 ANQGSEA. CDR3 region: CSVREGWGNTEAFF.

The chain uses TRBV20-1 and TRBJ2-7; without DNA, the TCRdb call of TRBD2 cannot be checked. The germline gives CDR1 DFQATT, CDR2 SNEGSKA (reference sequence). The CDR3 runs to 16 residues. CDR3 residues: CSARDGGSGSSYEQYF.

V is TRBV7-9 and J is TRBJ1-5. The CDR3 has 12 amino acids. In germline, CDR1 is SEHNR, CDR2 FQNEAQ (reference sequence). The CDR3 here is CASSFGNQPQHF.

CDR3 sequence reads: CASSFFDRNTEAFF. This rearrangement joins TRBV12-3 or TRBV12-4 to TRBJ1-1. This CDR3 region has 14 residues.

The rearrangement joins TRBV12-3 or TRBV12-4 to TRBJ2-2. The CDR3 has 13 residues. This chain's CDR3 is CASRPDGTGELFF.

The chain combines TRBV7-8 with TRBJ2-5; TCRdb's assignment of TRBD1 cannot be checked, as there is no DNA. The CDR3 is 15 amino acids. The germline V gene has CDR1 SGHVS and CDR2 FQNEAQ. CDR3 residues: CASSFFRGPRRTQYF.

The chain joins TRBV5-6 to TRBJ1-5; TCRdb calls TRBD1, which cannot be checked without DNA. Germline CDR1 is SGHDT and CDR2 is YYEEEE. The length of the CDR3 is 15 residues. The CDR3 sequence: CASSVDRDRSQPQHF. The full variable domain, its missing parts supplied by reference TRBV5-6 and TRBJ1-5, is DAGVTQSPTHLIKTRGQQVTLRCSPKSGHDTVSWYQQALGQGPQFIFQYYEEEERQRGNFPDRFSGHQFPNYSSELNVNALLLGDSALYLCASSVDRDRSQPQHFGDGTRLSIL.

This chain uses TRBV20-1 with TRBJ2-3; no DNA is available, so the TRBD1 call from TCRdb remains unchecked. Germline V gene lookup returns CDR1 DFQATT and CDR2 SNEGSKA (reference sequence). This CDR3 comprises 15 residues. CDR3 in amino acids: CSVRGWVSSTDTQYF.

The chain carries TRBV4-1 and TRBJ2-7. Germline V gene sequence: CDR1 MGHRA, CDR2 YSYEKL. The CDR3 totals 11 residues. The CDR3 spells CASSRGYEQYF.

This chain connects TRBV20-1 to TRBJ1-1; TCRdb picks TRBD1, but there is no DNA to check that call. In germline, CDR1 is DFQATT, CDR2 SNEGSKA (reference sequence). CDR3 size: 16 residues. CDR3 sequence reads: CSAHRAGTATNTEAFF.

The chain combines TRBV12-3 or TRBV12-4 with TRBJ1-4; TCRdb's D call of TRBD1 is untestable without DNA. CDR3 length: 15 amino acids. This CDR3 reads CASSWAGGRNEKLFF.

V usage is TRBV5-1 and J usage is TRBJ2-1. Germline CDR1 SGHRS, CDR2 YFSETQ. CDR3 length: 15 amino acids. The CDR3 region is CASSFTNPTSDEQFF.

The rearrangement joins TRBV5-4 to TRBJ2-3. Germline V lookup: CDR1 SGHNT, CDR2 YYREEE (reference sequence). The CDR3 length is 12 residues. CDR3 sequence reads: CASSFSTDTQYF.

The chain links TRBV3-1 to TRBJ1-1; TCRdb outputs TRBD1, but without DNA this stays unchecked. Germline values: CDR1 LGHDT, CDR2 YNNKEL (reference sequence). The CDR3 covers 14 residues. The CDR3: CASSLRGGDTEAFF.

The chain uses TRBV28 and TRBJ1-5; the D call from TCRdb, TRBD1, cannot be confirmed without DNA. CDR3 length: 15 residues. Looked up from germline, CDR1 is MDHEN and CDR2 is SYDVKM. This CDR3 is CASSSRRQGGQPQHF.

The chain recombines TRBV2 with TRBJ1-1. Looked up from germline, CDR1 is SNHLY and CDR2 is FYNNEI. This CDR3 spans 14 amino acids. This CDR3 is CASTLPTGIAEAFF.

The rearrangement joins TRBV7-9 to TRBJ2-1; the D call of TRBD1 rests on TCRdb alone, since no DNA is present to check it. The CDR3 has 15 amino acids. The germline V gene encodes CDR1 SEHNR and CDR2 FQNEAQ (reference sequence). CDR3 loop: CASSSTGANYNEQFF. Complete variable domain (other parts from reference TRBV7-9 and TRBJ2-1): DTGVSQNPRHKITKRGQNVTFRCDPISEHNRLYWYRQTLGQGPEFLTYFQNEAQLEKSRLLSDRFSAERPKGSFSTLEIQRTEQGDSAMYLCASSSTGANYNEQFFGPGTRLTVL.

The chain is built from TRBV5-1 and TRBJ1-3. The CDR3 has 16 residues. The germline V gene encodes CDR1 SGHRS and CDR2 YFSETQ. Here the CDR3 reads CASSLETTRPGNTIYF.

The V and J genes are TRBV20-1 and TRBJ2-7; the D call from TCRdb, TRBD1, cannot be confirmed without DNA. Germline V lookup: CDR1 DFQATT, CDR2 SNEGSKA (reference sequence). The CDR3 covers 12 residues. CDR3 in amino acids: CSAPGPDRAEYF.

The V gene is TRBV5-6, the J gene TRBJ2-5; TCRdb indicates TRBD1, and absent DNA this call remains unverified. Per germline, CDR1 SGHDT and CDR2 YYEEEE. The CDR3 has 14 residues. CDR3 in amino acids: CASSTGDRQETQYF.

The gene calls are TRBV20-1 and TRBJ2-7. Looked up from germline, CDR1 is DFQATT and CDR2 is SNEGSKA (reference sequence). This CDR3 is 12 amino acids long. The CDR3 sequence is CSAVDGTYEQYF.